This T cell receptor (beta chain) was obtained from a study of blood T cells in healthy people across ages. Study details: When template switching was applied, about one barcoded beta molecule was captured per two T cells.

A second about 7 to 11 cycle PCR used barcoded and J-beta primers. MiXCR was run by TCRdb on the 5' RACE reads, yielding one entry per CDR3 protein. Of about a million distinct CDR3 sequences listed, roughly 43% are singletons. This clonotype was observed a handful of times. Ranging in age from about 6 to 95, the donors were healthy Caucasian individuals from Russia. Total RNA, at least 5 micrograms per sample, came from PBMCs. Losses at the gene ends were 5 bases for V and 7 bases for J; bases not matched to a gene: 5. This CDR3 is 14 amino acids long. In germline, CDR1 is SGHDT, CDR2 YYEEEE. The sequencing sample was made of blood. The genes are TRBV5-6 and TRBJ2-5; 13 positions match TRBD2. The sequence was collected from a man aged 25 to 40 in good health. In DNA form, the CDR3 reads TGTGCCAGCAGTTCACTAGCGGGGGGGCGGACCCAGTACTTC. It codes for CASSSLAGGRTQYF.